These T cell receptor beta chains were read from a single sample in a study of blood T cells in healthy people across ages. TCRdb re-analysed the 5' RACE reads in MiXCR, keeping a single row per CDR3 protein. Among about 1.7 million distinct CDR3 sequences listed, roughly 30% were seen once. Sequencing was performed on blood. These receptors were obtained from a woman in her twenties or thirties in good health. Each CDR3 is given with its conserved first and last residue. The D gene is left open where the match is weak. Clone size, where shown, is once, few, many, or a class for clones that have expanded.

d_call	v_call	clone_size	j_call	cdr3_nt	cdr3_aa
TRBD2	TRBV20-1	.	TRBJ2-3	TGCAGTGCTGAGAACTACCTCTTGACTAGCGGCGGCGCCACAGATACGCAGTATTTT	CSAENYLLTSGGATDTQYF
.	TRBV9	many	TRBJ1-3	TGTGCCAGCAACCTCGAAGGTGACTCTGGAAACACCATATATTTT	CASNLEGDSGNTIYF
.	TRBV29-1	.	TRBJ2-3	TGCAGCGCCGTCCCGGGACCCGCAACAGATACGCAGTATTTT	CSAVPGPATDTQYF
TRBD1	TRBV12-3/TRBV12-4	.	TRBJ2-2	TGTGCCTCGGACAGGGGCGACACCGGGGAGCTGTTTTTT	CASDRGDTGELFF
.	TRBV28	.	TRBJ1-5	TGTGCCAGCACCGTTTGGGATCAGCCCCAGCATTTT	CASTVWDQPQHF
.	TRBV20-1	.	TRBJ2-1	TGCAGTGCTGGAGCGGGCGCAGGGGCAGGTGAGCAGTTCTTC	CSAGAGAGAGEQFF
.	TRBV12-5	few	TRBJ2-5	TGTGCTAGTGGTTCCAACTCGCATAGCAGCGACGAGACCCAGTACTTC	CASGSNSHSSDETQYF
TRBD2	TRBV6-2/TRBV6-3	few	TRBJ2-1	TGTGCCAGCAGTCCATTCAGCCCCCGACTAGCGGGAGGCCCCCAGTTCTTC	CASSPFSPRLAGGPQFF
.	TRBV18	.	TRBJ2-7	TGTGCCAGCTCACCACTGAAGGACTCCTACGAGCAGTACTTC	CASSPLKDSYEQYF
TRBD1	TRBV12-3/TRBV12-4	few	TRBJ1-3	TGTGCCAGCAGTCGACAGGGGGCGGTTGGAAACACCATATATTTT	CASSRQGAVGNTIYF
.	TRBV2	.	TRBJ2-2	TGTGCCAGCCGGGGGGCGATCGGGGAGCTGTTTTTT	CASRGAIGELFF
TRBD1	TRBV12-3/TRBV12-4	few	TRBJ1-2	TGTGCCAGCAGTTTAGCCTTCGCCTTGACAGGGTTGCATGGCTACACCTTC	CASSLAFALTGLHGYTF
.	TRBV4-1	many	TRBJ2-3	TGCGCCAGCAGCCAAGCCTTTAGAGGAGGGGTACCAGATACGCAGTATTTT	CASSQAFRGGVPDTQYF
TRBD1	TRBV29-1	many	TRBJ2-5	TGCAGCGTTGAACCGACGACAGGGGGCCAGACCCAGTACTTC	CSVEPTTGGQTQYF
TRBD1	TRBV18	few	TRBJ2-7	TGTGCCAACTCACCAGGGACAGGTTTCTACGAGCAGTACTTC	CANSPGTGFYEQYF
.	TRBV12-3/TRBV12-4	.	TRBJ1-5	TGTGCCAGCAAAGGAGAGGGTCAGCCCCAGCATTTT	CASKGEGQPQHF
.	TRBV7-2	.	TRBJ1-5	TGTGCCAGCAGCTTATCGATAGGTCAGCCCCAGCATTTT	CASSLSIGQPQHF
.	TRBV29-1	few	TRBJ2-1	TGCAGCGCCCGGACTGTACAAAGGGGCTCCTACAATGAGCAGTTCTTC	CSARTVQRGSYNEQFF
TRBD2	TRBV28	few	TRBJ2-4	TGTGCCAGCAGGAACGGGGGACTAGCGAGAAACATTCAGTACTTC	CASRNGGLARNIQYF
.	TRBV7-2	many	TRBJ2-4	TGTGCCAGCAGCTCCCTAGGAGTTCTAGCCAAAAACATTCAGTACTTC	CASSSLGVLAKNIQYF
TRBD1	TRBV6-6	many	TRBJ2-7	TGTGCCAGCAGTGGACAGGGGAGGTTGGACTACGAGCAGTACTTC	CASSGQGRLDYEQYF
TRBD1	TRBV20-1	.	TRBJ1-1	TGCAGTGCCGCGGACAGGGGGCTGAACACTGAAGCTTTCTTT	CSAADRGLNTEAFF
.	TRBV7-2	.	TRBJ2-1	TGTGCCAGCAGCTATTGGGATGAGCAGTTCTTC	CASSYWDEQFF
.	TRBV2	.	TRBJ1-1	TGTGCCAGCAGTGCATGGGTAGGGAGGACTGAAGCTTTCTTT	CASSAWVGRTEAFF
.	TRBV11-2	.	TRBJ1-4	TGTGCCAGCAGCCCTGACCTAGGGGACCTAAATGAAAAACTGTTTTTT	CASSPDLGDLNEKLFF
.	TRBV19	.	TRBJ1-1	TGTGCCAGCCACCCCTTCCTGGACACTGAAGCTTTCTTT	CASHPFLDTEAFF
.	TRBV6-5	.	TRBJ2-6	TGTGCCAGCGGAACTTACTCTGGGGCCAACGTCCGGACTTTC	CASGTYSGANVRTF